The clone carrying this T cell receptor beta chain was seen more than once but under ten times. TCRdb re-analysed the RT-PCR reads in MiXCR, keeping a single row per CDR3 protein. The data contain roughly 550,000 distinct CDR3 sequences, roughly 23% of them singletons. The sample comes from a study of response to subunit inactivated influenza vaccine. The J segment lost 3 bases and the V segment lost 1 base, leaving 3 bases of the junction unmatched. The CDR3 has 16 amino acids. The sample was also linked to a second study, of T cells expressing NK-cell markers. According to that study: The cDNA for TCR beta came from 5'RACE template switching with UMIs.

The sample consisted of CD4+ T cells sorted from PBMCs, taken about 13 days after vaccination. This TCR was sampled from a man in his forties or fifties who received an inactivated influenza vaccine. The rearrangement links TRBV12-3 or TRBV12-4 to TRBJ1-3; TRBD1 aligns across 10 bases. CDR3 amino acids: CASSLGTGGFGNTIYF. The CDR3 DNA follows: TGTGCCAGCAGTTTAGGGACAGGGGGGTTTGGAAACACCATATATTTT.